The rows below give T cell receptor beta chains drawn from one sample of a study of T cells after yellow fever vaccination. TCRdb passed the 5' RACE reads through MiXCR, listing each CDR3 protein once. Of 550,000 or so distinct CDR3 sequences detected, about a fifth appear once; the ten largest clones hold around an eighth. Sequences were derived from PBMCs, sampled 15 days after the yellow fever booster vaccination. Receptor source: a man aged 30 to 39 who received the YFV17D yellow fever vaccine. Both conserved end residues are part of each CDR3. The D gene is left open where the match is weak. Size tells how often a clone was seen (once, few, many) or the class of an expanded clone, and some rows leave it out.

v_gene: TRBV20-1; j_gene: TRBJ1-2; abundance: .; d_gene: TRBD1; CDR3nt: TGCAGTGCTAGGACAGGGGGCGAGGCTGGCTACACCTTC; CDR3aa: CSARTGGEAGYTF
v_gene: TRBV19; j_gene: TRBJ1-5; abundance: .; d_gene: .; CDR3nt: TGTGCCAGTAGTATCTCTTTCGGTTTTTGGCAGCCCCAGCATTTT; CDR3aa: CASSISFGFWQPQHF
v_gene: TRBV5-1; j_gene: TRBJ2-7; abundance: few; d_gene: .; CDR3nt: TGCGCCAGCAGCACGGCCGCTGGCTACGAGCAGTACTTC; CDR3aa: CASSTAAGYEQYF
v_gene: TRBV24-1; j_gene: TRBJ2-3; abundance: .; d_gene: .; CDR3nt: TGTGCCACCAGTGCGGGAGATACGCAGTATTTT; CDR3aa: CATSAGDTQYF
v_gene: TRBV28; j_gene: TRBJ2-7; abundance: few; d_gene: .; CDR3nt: TGTGCCAGCAGCCAGGGACGAGGCAGAACCCCCTACGAGCAGTACTTC; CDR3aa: CASSQGRGRTPYEQYF
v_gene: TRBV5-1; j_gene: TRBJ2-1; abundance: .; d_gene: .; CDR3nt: TGCGCCAGCAGCCTGGAATCGACCGCTGAGCAGTTCTTC; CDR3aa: CASSLESTAEQFF
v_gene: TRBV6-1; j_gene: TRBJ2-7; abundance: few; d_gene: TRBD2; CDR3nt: TGTGCCAGCAGCCCACTGACTAGCGGGGGGGCCTACGAGCAGTACTTC; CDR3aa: CASSPLTSGGAYEQYF
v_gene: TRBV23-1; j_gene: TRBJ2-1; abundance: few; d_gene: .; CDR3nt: TGCGCCAGCACCACAATAAGGATGGAGCAGTTCTTC; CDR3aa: CASTTIRMEQFF
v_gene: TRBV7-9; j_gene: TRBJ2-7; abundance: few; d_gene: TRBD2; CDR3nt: TGTGCCATCCCTGGCGGGAGCTCCTACGAGCAGTACTTC; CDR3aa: CAIPGGSSYEQYF
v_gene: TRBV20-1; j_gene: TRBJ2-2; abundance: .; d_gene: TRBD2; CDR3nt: TGCAGTGTACCTGGACTAGCGAGGAACACCGGGGAGCTGTTTTTT; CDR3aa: CSVPGLARNTGELFF
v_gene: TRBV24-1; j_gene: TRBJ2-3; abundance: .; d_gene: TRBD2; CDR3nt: TGTGCCACCAGTGATTTGGGTAGCGGGAGACCAACGCAGTATTTT; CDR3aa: CATSDLGSGRPTQYF
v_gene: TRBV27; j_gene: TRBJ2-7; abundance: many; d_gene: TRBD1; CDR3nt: TGTGCCAGCAGTTCTCGACAGGGGAGCTACGAGCAGTACTTC; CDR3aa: CASSSRQGSYEQYF
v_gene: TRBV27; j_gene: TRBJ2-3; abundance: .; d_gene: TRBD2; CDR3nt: TGTGCCAGCAGTTTAAAAGGGACTACACTTACGCAGTATTTT; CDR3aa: CASSLKGTTLTQYF
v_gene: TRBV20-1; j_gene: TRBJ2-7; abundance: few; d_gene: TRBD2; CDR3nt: TGCAGTGCTAGAGATCTAGCGGGAGGAAGCTCCTACGAGCAGTACTTC; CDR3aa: CSARDLAGGSSYEQYF
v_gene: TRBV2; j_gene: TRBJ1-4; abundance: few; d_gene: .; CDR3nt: TGTGCCAGCAGGCTCCAGGGCCTTCCTGAAAAACTGTTTTTT; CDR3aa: CASRLQGLPEKLFF
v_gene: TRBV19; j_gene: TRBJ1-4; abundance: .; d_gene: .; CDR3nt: TGTGCCAGTAGTATCCCGGGGGGATCGACAACTAATGAAAAACTGTTTTTT; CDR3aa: CASSIPGGSTTNEKLFF
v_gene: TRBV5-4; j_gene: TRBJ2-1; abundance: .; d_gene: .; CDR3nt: TGTGCCAGCAGCTTGGGAAGTCTTTACAATGAGCAGTTCTTC; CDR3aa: CASSLGSLYNEQFF
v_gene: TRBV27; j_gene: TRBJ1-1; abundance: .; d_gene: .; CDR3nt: TGTGCCAGCAGTTCCGAAGGGGGATTAGAAGCTTTCTTT; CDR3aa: CASSSEGGLEAFF
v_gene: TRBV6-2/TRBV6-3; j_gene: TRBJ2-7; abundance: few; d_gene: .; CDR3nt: TGTGCCAGCAGTACCCCTTTGGCGGGACGGCCCTACGAGCAGTACTTC; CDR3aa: CASSTPLAGRPYEQYF
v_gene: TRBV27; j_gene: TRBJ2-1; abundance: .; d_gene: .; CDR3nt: TGTGCCAGCAGTCCCAACTTCCAACTAACGTTCTTC; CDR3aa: CASSPNFQLTFF
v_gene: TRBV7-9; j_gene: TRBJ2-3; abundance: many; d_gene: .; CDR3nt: TGTGCCAGCAGAGGCCACAGGGAACTCACAGATACGCAGTATTTT; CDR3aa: CASRGHRELTDTQYF
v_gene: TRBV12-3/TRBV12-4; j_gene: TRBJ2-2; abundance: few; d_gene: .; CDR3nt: TGTGCCAGCAGTAAGGAGGGGGCGATGGTCACCGGGGAGCTGTTTTTT; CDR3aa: CASSKEGAMVTGELFF
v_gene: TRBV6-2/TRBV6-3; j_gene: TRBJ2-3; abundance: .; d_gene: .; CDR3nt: TGTGCCAGCAGTTACCCCGGGGTGGCAGAGAACACAGATACGCAGTATTTT; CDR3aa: CASSYPGVAENTDTQYF
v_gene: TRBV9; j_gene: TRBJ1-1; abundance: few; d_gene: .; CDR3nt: TGTGCCAGCAGCGTAAGGAGTGAAGCTTTCTTT; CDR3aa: CASSVRSEAFF
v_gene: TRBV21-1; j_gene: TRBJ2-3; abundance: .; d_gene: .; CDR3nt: TGTGCCAGCAGCAAACGGGAGGACCCCGCGGGAGGGCAAAATACGCAGTATTTT; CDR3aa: CASSKREDPAGGQNTQYF
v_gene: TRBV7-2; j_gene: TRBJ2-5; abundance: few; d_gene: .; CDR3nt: TGTGCCAGCAGCCGCCTCGCCGGGTCGTACGCAGAGACCCAGTACTTC; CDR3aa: CASSRLAGSYAETQYF
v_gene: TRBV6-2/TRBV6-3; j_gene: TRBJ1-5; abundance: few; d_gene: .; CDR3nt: TGTGCCAGCACCCCAACAGGGAATCAGCCCCAGCATTTT; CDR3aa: CASTPTGNQPQHF
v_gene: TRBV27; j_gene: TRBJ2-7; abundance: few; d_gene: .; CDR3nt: TGTGCCAGCAGTTTAAAGTTATCCTACGAGCAGTACTTC; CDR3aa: CASSLKLSYEQYF
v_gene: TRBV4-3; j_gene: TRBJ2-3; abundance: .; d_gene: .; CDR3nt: TGCGCCAGCAGCCAAGATGCCTTCACAGATACGCAGTATTTT; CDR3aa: CASSQDAFTDTQYF
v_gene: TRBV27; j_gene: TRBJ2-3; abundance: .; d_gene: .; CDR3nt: TGTGCCAGCAGTTTATCGGGACCGCCCACAGATACGCAGTATTTT; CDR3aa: CASSLSGPPTDTQYF
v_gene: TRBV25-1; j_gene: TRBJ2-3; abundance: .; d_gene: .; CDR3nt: TGTGCCAGCAGTGAACCAGGGACTTACAAAGATACGCAGTATTTT; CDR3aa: CASSEPGTYKDTQYF
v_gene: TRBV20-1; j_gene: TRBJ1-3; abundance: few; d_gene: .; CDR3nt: TGCAGTGCTAGAAGGGGACTCAGTGGAAATGGAAACACCATATATTTT; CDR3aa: CSARRGLSGNGNTIYF
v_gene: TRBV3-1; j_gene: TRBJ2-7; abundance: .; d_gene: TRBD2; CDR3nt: TGTGCCAGCACCCAGGCCCGGGGGGTAGAGCAGTACTTC; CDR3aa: CASTQARGVEQYF
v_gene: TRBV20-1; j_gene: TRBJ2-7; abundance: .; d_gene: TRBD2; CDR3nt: TGCAGTGTTCGGGAGGCTCAACTAAACGAGCAGTACTTC; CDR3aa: CSVREAQLNEQYF
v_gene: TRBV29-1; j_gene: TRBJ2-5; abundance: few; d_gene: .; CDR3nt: TGCAGCGTTGAAGCGGTGGGGGGTTTGGAGACCCAGTACTTC; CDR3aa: CSVEAVGGLETQYF
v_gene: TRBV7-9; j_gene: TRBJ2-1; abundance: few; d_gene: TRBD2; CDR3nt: TGTGCCAGCAGCCTGGGGGGGGACCGCGAGCAGTTCTTC; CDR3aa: CASSLGGDREQFF
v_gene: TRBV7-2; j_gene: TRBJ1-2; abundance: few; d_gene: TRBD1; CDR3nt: TGTGCCAGCAGCCCTCCGGGACAGGCCTATGGCTACACCTTC; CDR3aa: CASSPPGQAYGYTF